The 24 T cell receptor beta chains in this list originate from one sample, sequenced in a study of T cell responses to AZD1222 COVID-19 vaccine. Here immunoSEQ multiplex PCR was the method, and the copy in TCRdb shows in-frame clones only, minus some. The table records about 140,000 clones, roughly 84% of them present only once. The sequencing here drew on peripheral blood, taken on day 0 of AZD1222 vaccination. These receptors were obtained from an adult in good health.

This clone was observed a few times. The chain combines TRBV28 with TRBJ2-2; D may be TRBD1 (6 bases). The germline V gene has CDR1 MDHEN and CDR2 SYDVKM. V was trimmed by 6 bases and J by 5 bases, leaving 7 bases between them. The CDR3 has 12 amino acids. CDR3 DNA: TGTGCCAGCAGACAGGGTACCGGGGAGCTGTTTTTT. It specifies CASRQGTGELFF.

The J gene is TRBJ1-2, the V gene TRBV28; D is perhaps TRBD1 (6 bases). Germline V gene data show CDR1 as MDHEN and CDR2 as SYDVKM. This CDR3 is 15 amino acids long. V shed 3 bases and J shed 1 base, with 12 bases lying between them. The CDR3 sequence: CASSFGGLHNYGYTF. The CDR3 DNA is TGTGCCAGCAGTTTTGGGGGCTTGCATAACTATGGCTACACCTTC.

The chain recombines TRBV12-3 or TRBV12-4 with TRBJ2-7; D perhaps matches TRBD2 (5 bases). V lost 6 bases, J lost 7 bases, and 13 bases lay in between. CDR3 size: 12 residues. The CDR3 here is CASSPPEDEQYF. DNA for the CDR3: TGTGCCAGCAGCCCTCCGGAGGATGAGCAGTACTTC.

The chain carries TRBV7-2 and TRBJ1-6, with a possible D match to TRBD1 (6 bases). The CDR3 runs to 15 residues. Deletions cut 4 bases from V and 10 bases from J, with 17 bases between. Germline-derived CDR1 and CDR2 are SGHTA and FQGNSA. The CDR3 region is CASSSQTGSGSPLHF. The CDR3 nucleotides read TGTGCCAGCAGCTCGCAAACAGGGTCGGGATCACCCCTCCACTTT.

This clone was seen just once. The J gene is TRBJ2-7, the V gene TRBV5-6; D might be TRBD1 (5 bases). This CDR3 has 15 residues. Germline V gene data show CDR1 as SGHDT and CDR2 as YYEEEE. Trimming took off 3 bases at V and 3 bases at J, with 16 bases between the two ends. The CDR3 region is CASSSGHPALYEQYF. In DNA form, the CDR3 reads TGTGCCAGCAGCTCTGGACATCCCGCCCTCTACGAGCAGTACTTC.

The V call is TRBV28, the J call TRBJ1-3, with a weak D call TRBD1 (5 bases). Per germline, CDR1 MDHEN and CDR2 SYDVKM. The CDR3 covers 15 residues. Trimming pared 5 bases from V and 0 bases from J, leaving 11 bases between. This chain's CDR3 is CASSGGTVSGNTIYF. DNA of the CDR3: TGTGCCAGCAGTGGGGGGACGGTCTCTGGAAACACCATATATTTT.

In its sample, this clone was seen a few times. The chain joins TRBV7-2 to TRBJ1-2; D possibly corresponds to TRBD1 (6 bases). The CDR3 consists of 13 residues. V lost 5 bases and J lost 5, with 12 bases in between. Germline assignment: CDR1 SGHTA and CDR2 FQGNSA. CDR3 region: CASSLQGQYGYTF. DNA of the CDR3: TGTGCCAGCAGCCTCCAGGGACAATATGGCTACACCTTC.

This chain uses TRBV6-5 with TRBJ2-1; weak D call: TRBD2 (5 bases). CDR1 and CDR2 from the germline V gene are MNHEY and SVGAGI. The ends were cut back, 3 bases at V and 4 bases at J, with 10 bases in the middle. The CDR3 consists of 14 residues. The CDR3 region is CASSYDGVYNEQFF. Written as DNA, the CDR3 is TGTGCCAGCAGTTATGACGGGGTTTACAATGAGCAGTTCTTC.

CDR3 loop: CASSQNGNQPQHF. The CDR3 coding sequence is TGTGCCAGCAGCCAAAACGGGAATCAGCCCCAGCATTTT. The V call is TRBV3-1 (or the pseudogene TRBV3-2), the J call TRBJ1-5; D unclear. CDR3 length: 13 amino acids. In germline, CDR1 is LGHDT, CDR2 YNNKEL (reference sequence). Trimming pared 2 bases from V and 4 bases from J, leaving 6 bases between.

DNA for the CDR3: TGCGCCAGCAGCCCGGGACGTACGCCTACCTACGAGCAGTACTTC. Translation: CASSPGRTPTYEQYF. J is TRBJ2-7 and V is TRBV5-1; D tentatively fits TRBD1 or TRBD2 (5 bases each). V gave up 4 bases and J gave up 2 bases, with 16 bases separating them. The CDR3 is made up of 15 amino acids. Germline CDR1 and CDR2: SGHRS and YFSETQ.

The chain has TRBV7-2 and TRBJ2-7, with 8 bases lining up with TRBD1. The V gene's germline CDR1 is SGHTA and CDR2 FQGNSA. V lost 5 bases and J lost 1; bases outside the gene matches: 7. The CDR3 consists of 15 residues. In nucleotides, the CDR3 is TGTGCCAGCAGCCCGCGGACAGGGCAGTCCTACGAGCAGTACTTC. Protein product: CASSPRTGQSYEQYF.

The chain uses TRBV29-1 and TRBJ2-1; 10 positions match TRBD2. This CDR3 spans 13 amino acids. V lost 6 bases to trimming and J lost 7 bases; unmatched junction nucleotides: 6. Germline CDR1 SQVTM, CDR2 ANQGSEA. For the CDR3, the DNA is TGCAGCGTCTCTAGCGGGGGAACGAATGAGCAGTTCTTC. Translation gives CSVSSGGTNEQFF.

V is TRBV11-2 and J is TRBJ1-3, with 7 positions matching TRBD1. The CDR3 consists of 16 residues. Trimming took 4 bases from V and 8 from J; bases not matched to a gene: 14. Germline V gene lookup returns CDR1 SGHAT and CDR2 FQNNGV. CDR3 sequence (DNA): TGTGCCAGCAGCTCCGGATATCGACAGGGCAGGGACACCATATATTTT. Translation gives CASSSGYRQGRDTIYF.

The chain carries TRBV11-3 and TRBJ1-1; no clear D. V dropped 5 bases and J dropped 1 base, with 17 bases sitting between them. Germline V CDR1 and CDR2: SGHNT, YENEEA. CDR3 length equals 16 residues. The CDR3 DNA follows: TGTGCCAGCAGCCCTCCCGCGAGCGGCAGGAACACTGAAGCTTTCTTT. This encodes CASSPPASGRNTEAFF.

The V and J genes are TRBV2 and TRBJ1-1, with no clear D. The V gene's germline CDR1 is SNHLY and CDR2 FYNNEI. V was pared by 5 bases and J by 11 bases, with 12 bases between. This CDR3 is built from 11 residues. CDR3 sequence: CASSRTTEAFF. The CDR3 bases are TGTGCCAGCAGTCGTACGACCGAGGCTTTCTTT.

The gene calls are TRBV30 and TRBJ1-2, with D unresolved. V shed 5 bases and J shed 7 bases, with 14 bases lying between them. The V gene's germline CDR1 is GTSNPN and CDR2 SVGIG (reference sequence). This CDR3 comprises 12 residues. The CDR3 coding sequence is TGTGCCTGGGGGGTCGTGGGTGGTGGCTACACCTTC. This sequence encodes CAWGVVGGGYTF.

The V gene is TRBV5-3, the J gene TRBJ1-1; TRBD1 is a possible D gene (6 bases). TRBV5-3 is an ORF, with its function uncertain. The CDR3 consists of 13 residues. V lost 9 bases and J lost 0, with 12 bases in between. The DNA of the CDR3 is TGTGCCACCCCACAGGGAGTGAACACTGAAGCTTTCTTT. Translated, it gives CATPQGVNTEAFF.

The chain carries TRBV11-2 and TRBJ1-1, with a weak D call TRBD1 (6 bases). V lost 4 bases and J lost 1, with 16 bases in between. CDR1 and CDR2 from the germline V gene are SGHAT and FQNNGV. This CDR3 is 16 amino acids long. CDR3 amino acids: CASSSATGRGNTEAFF. The CDR3 DNA reads TGTGCCAGCAGCTCCGCAACAGGGAGGGGGAACACTGAAGCTTTCTTT.

V usage is TRBV24-1 and J usage is TRBJ2-1, with D possibly being TRBD2 (5 bases). This CDR3 is built from 15 residues. V was cut by 7 bases and J by 5 bases, with 17 bases left in between. Germline V gene lookup returns CDR1 KGHDR and CDR2 SFDVKD. CDR3 in amino acids: CATSPASRVNNEQFF. Here the CDR3 DNA reads TGTGCCACCAGCCCCGCTAGCCGGGTAAACAATGAGCAGTTCTTC.

The DNA for the CDR3 is TGTGCCAGCAGTGAAGGGAGGGGGGCGAACTATGGCTACACCTTC. Translation gives CASSEGRGANYGYTF. The rearrangement links TRBV6-1 to TRBJ1-2, with a weak D call TRBD1 (6 bases). CDR3 length: 15 amino acids. Trimming pared 1 base from V and 2 bases from J, leaving 11 bases between. Germline V CDR1 and CDR2: MNHNS, SASEGT.

This clone was picked up one time. The chain uses TRBV9 and TRBJ2-2; D possibly uses TRBD1 or TRBD2 (5 bases each). This CDR3 spans 15 amino acids. Germline V gene sequence: CDR1 SGDLS, CDR2 YYNGEE. V lost 0 bases and J 4 bases, leaving 10 bases between the germline ends. The CDR3 sequence: CASSVGAGSTGELFF. DNA of the CDR3: TGTGCCAGCAGCGTAGGTGCAGGGAGCACCGGGGAGCTGTTTTTT.

The J gene is TRBJ2-1, the V gene TRBV11-2; 8 bases fit TRBD2. V shed 5 bases, J shed 5 bases, and the junction held 8 bases outside the gene matches. Germline CDR1 and CDR2: SGHAT and FQNNGV. This CDR3 spans 15 amino acids. The chain's CDR3 is CASSPPGLGDNEQFF. The CDR3 nucleotides read TGTGCCAGCAGCCCCCCGGGACTAGGGGACAATGAGCAGTTCTTC.

V usage is TRBV7-2 and J usage is TRBJ1-5; 9 bases align to TRBD1. With V trimmed by 1 base and J by 6 bases, 7 bases remained unmatched. Germline V gene sequence: CDR1 SGHTA, CDR2 FQGNSA. The CDR3 extends over 16 amino acids. The CDR3: CASSLGRTGVGQPQHF. The CDR3 nucleotides are TGTGCCAGCAGCTTAGGACGGACAGGGGTTGGTCAGCCCCAGCATTTT.

The chain links TRBV19 to TRBJ1-2, with 9 bases lining up with TRBD1. V gave up 1 base and J gave up 8 bases; unmatched junction bases: 11. The CDR3 totals 16 residues. Germline V CDR1 and CDR2: LNHDA, SQIVND (reference sequence). The CDR3 is CASSIGGTGFGDGYTF. Written as DNA, the CDR3 is TGTGCCAGTAGTATAGGGGGGACAGGGTTTGGAGACGGCTACACCTTC.